Listed below are T cell receptor beta chains from one sample, sequenced in a study of Ad26.COV2.S vaccination and SARS-CoV-2 variants. Data came from immunoSEQ multiplex PCR; TCRdb stores just in-frame clones and leaves some out. The sample has about 440,000 clones, 87% seen once. Sequenced here: peripheral blood, sampled in a trial of Ad26.COV2.S vaccine versus placebo. The receptors stem from a person between 18 and 59 years old who received the Ad26.COV2.S COVID-19 vaccine or a placebo. The CDR3 runs from the conserved cysteine through the conserved F or W. Fields, in order: clone size, CDR3 length, V gene, J gene, D gene, CDR3 DNA, CDR3 protein. The D gene is left open where the match is weak. Part of the rows lack a size; the others show once, few, many or a class for expanded clones.

size: .; length: 13; V: TRBV7-2; J: TRBJ2-1; D: .; DNA: TGTGCCAGCAGCGCAATACTAGCCAATGAGCAGTTCTTC; CDR3: CASSAILANEQFF
size: many; length: 13; V: TRBV30; J: TRBJ1-3; D: .; DNA: TGTGCCTGGGCTAGGGTAGGAGGAAACACCATATATTTT; CDR3: CAWARVGGNTIYF
size: .; length: 17; V: TRBV24-1; J: TRBJ2-1; D: TRBD2; DNA: TGTGCCACCAGTGACCCCAAAGCGGGGAGCTCCTACAATGAGCAGTTCTTC; CDR3: CATSDPKAGSSYNEQFF
size: .; length: 15; V: TRBV7-9; J: TRBJ2-7; D: TRBD1; DNA: TGTGCCAGCAGCTTAGACACGGCAGGGGGCGACGAGCAGTACTTC; CDR3: CASSLDTAGGDEQYF
size: .; length: 19; V: TRBV27; J: TRBJ1-6; D: TRBD1; DNA: TGTGCCAGCAGTTCAAGACAGGGGGCCCAAAGCTCCTATAATTCACCCCTCCACTTT; CDR3: CASSSRQGAQSSYNSPLHF
size: .; length: 14; V: TRBV11-2; J: TRBJ2-6; D: TRBD1; DNA: TGTGCCAGCAGCTCGCCGGGACAGGTGACCGTCCTGACTTTC; CDR3: CASSSPGQVTVLTF
size: .; length: 16; V: TRBV4-1; J: TRBJ1-1; D: .; DNA: TGCGCCAGCAGCCAAGCGGATTCACGGGGGGCGACTGAAGCTTTCTTT; CDR3: CASSQADSRGATEAFF
size: .; length: 14; V: TRBV5-3; J: TRBJ2-4; D: .; DNA: TGTGCCAGAAGCTTGGGTCAGGGCCAAAACATTCAGTACTTC; CDR3: CARSLGQGQNIQYF
size: .; length: 14; V: TRBV23-1; J: TRBJ1-1; D: .; DNA: TGCGCCAGCAGTCTCTTTCCCATGAACACTGAAGCTTTCTTT; CDR3: CASSLFPMNTEAFF
size: .; length: 13; V: TRBV9; J: TRBJ2-7; D: .; DNA: TGTGCCAGCAGCCCTCAAGGCTCCTACGAGCAGTACTTC; CDR3: CASSPQGSYEQYF
size: .; length: 15; V: TRBV7-9; J: TRBJ2-1; D: .; DNA: TGTGCCAGCAGCTTAGGGGGTGGCGGCCTCAATGAGCAGTTCTTC; CDR3: CASSLGGGGLNEQFF
size: .; length: 14; V: TRBV27; J: TRBJ2-2; D: .; DNA: TGTGCCAGCAGTTTATCGGTCGGGACCGGGGAGCTGTTTTTT; CDR3: CASSLSVGTGELFF
size: .; length: 18; V: TRBV28; J: TRBJ1-5; D: .; DNA: TGTGCCAGCAGTTTTGGCGTGCCGCGGGAAGGCAGCAATCAGCCCCAGCATTTT; CDR3: CASSFGVPREGSNQPQHF
size: .; length: 14; V: TRBV29-1; J: TRBJ2-7; D: .; DNA: TGCAGCGTTGCAAACTCCGGGACGCGCTACGAGCAGTACTTC; CDR3: CSVANSGTRYEQYF
size: .; length: 15; V: TRBV11-3; J: TRBJ2-5; D: TRBD2; DNA: TGTGCCAGCAGCTTAGGGCGGGAGTGGAAAGAGACCCAGTACTTC; CDR3: CASSLGREWKETQYF
size: .; length: 16; V: TRBV4-1; J: TRBJ2-1; D: TRBD2; DNA: TGCGCCAGCAGCCAAACTGATAGCGGGAGGTGGAATGAGCAGTTCTTC; CDR3: CASSQTDSGRWNEQFF
size: few; length: 15; V: TRBV7-2; J: TRBJ1-2; D: .; DNA: TGTGCCAGCAGCTTACAGAGACAGGAAGCTTCTGGCTACACCTTC; CDR3: CASSLQRQEASGYTF
size: many; length: 16; V: TRBV5-4; J: TRBJ1-4; D: TRBD1; DNA: TGTGCCAGCAGCTCAAGGGACAGGGGAACTAATGAAAAACTGTTTTTT; CDR3: CASSSRDRGTNEKLFF
size: .; length: 14; V: TRBV19; J: TRBJ1-5; D: TRBD1; DNA: TGTGCCAGTAGTGTGACAGGGTGGAATCAGCCCCAGCATTTT; CDR3: CASSVTGWNQPQHF
size: once; length: 14; V: TRBV19; J: TRBJ2-7; D: .; DNA: TGTGCCAGTAGCACTCTGGAGGGGCCCTACGAGCAGTACTTC; CDR3: CASSTLEGPYEQYF
size: .; length: 15; V: TRBV6-5; J: TRBJ2-5; D: TRBD1; DNA: TGTGCCAGCAGTAACGCGGGACAGGGGACGGAGACCCAGTACTTC; CDR3: CASSNAGQGTETQYF
size: .; length: 15; V: TRBV3-1/TRBV3-2; J: TRBJ2-3; D: TRBD2; DNA: TGTGCCAGCAGACTAGCGGGAGGGCCAGTAGATACGCAGTATTTT; CDR3: CASRLAGGPVDTQYF
size: .; length: 16; V: TRBV19; J: TRBJ2-6; D: .; DNA: TGTGCCAGTAGTATATTAGGGGTCTCTGGGGCCAACGTCCTGACTTTC; CDR3: CASSILGVSGANVLTF
size: .; length: 16; V: TRBV19; J: TRBJ1-2; D: .; DNA: TGTGCCAGTAGTTCGACTCCGGGACGCAACCTCTATGGCTACACCTTC; CDR3: CASSSTPGRNLYGYTF
size: .; length: 14; V: TRBV10-3; J: TRBJ2-7; D: TRBD2; DNA: TGTGCCATCGCCCCTAGCGGGAGGGCCGGCGAGCAGTACTTC; CDR3: CAIAPSGRAGEQYF
size: .; length: 16; V: TRBV5-1; J: TRBJ1-5; D: TRBD1; DNA: TGCGCCAGCAGCTTGGGGGACAGGGATAGCAATCAGCCCCAGCATTTT; CDR3: CASSLGDRDSNQPQHF
size: .; length: 15; V: TRBV30; J: TRBJ2-1; D: .; DNA: TGTGCCTGGAGTGTACAGGAGAGCTACTACAATGAGCAGTTCTTC; CDR3: CAWSVQESYYNEQFF
size: .; length: 16; V: TRBV13; J: TRBJ1-2; D: .; DNA: TGTGCCAGCAGCAAAGGGGACCGACCACGAGACTATGGCTACACCTTC; CDR3: CASSKGDRPRDYGYTF
size: .; length: 14; V: TRBV7-3; J: TRBJ2-3; D: .; DNA: TGTGCCAGCAGCCGGAGGGGTGTCACAGATACGCAGTATTTT; CDR3: CASSRRGVTDTQYF
size: .; length: 13; V: TRBV19; J: TRBJ2-5; D: TRBD2; DNA: TGTGCCAGCGCGACTAGCGGGAAGGAGACCCAGTACTTC; CDR3: CASATSGKETQYF
size: .; length: 17; V: TRBV7-2; J: TRBJ1-6; D: .; DNA: TGTGCCAGCAGCCCCAGTATTGAACCCAAAGCCAATTCACCCCTCCACTTT; CDR3: CASSPSIEPKANSPLHF
size: few; length: 15; V: TRBV27; J: TRBJ1-5; D: .; DNA: TGTGCCAGCAGTTTGGGGCGGGGACCCAATCAGCCCCAGCATTTT; CDR3: CASSLGRGPNQPQHF
size: .; length: 19; V: TRBV6-2/TRBV6-3; J: TRBJ2-7; D: TRBD1; DNA: TGTGCCAGCAGTTACTCGTCAGGACAGGGGTCCCAACCCCCCTACGAGCAGTACTTC; CDR3: CASSYSSGQGSQPPYEQYF
size: .; length: 15; V: TRBV6-2/TRBV6-3; J: TRBJ2-7; D: .; DNA: TGTGCCAGCAGTTACTCTCCAGGGAGGCACTACGAGCAGTACTTC; CDR3: CASSYSPGRHYEQYF
size: many; length: 12; V: TRBV5-5; J: TRBJ2-1; D: .; DNA: TGTGCCAGCATCCTTAATACAAATGAGCAGTTCTTC; CDR3: CASILNTNEQFF
size: many; length: 14; V: TRBV27; J: TRBJ1-5; D: .; DNA: TGTGCCAGCAGGGACCGCCTCGACAATCAGCCCCAGCATTTT; CDR3: CASRDRLDNQPQHF
size: .; length: 16; V: TRBV5-1; J: TRBJ2-1; D: .; DNA: TGCGCCAGCAGCTTGGACGGATCAATCTCCTACAATGAGCAGTTCTTC; CDR3: CASSLDGSISYNEQFF
size: .; length: 12; V: TRBV11-2; J: TRBJ1-1; D: .; DNA: TGTGCCAGCTCCCGAGTTACAAGGGAAGCTTTCTTT; CDR3: CASSRVTREAFF
size: .; length: 16; V: TRBV6-1; J: TRBJ2-3; D: .; DNA: TGTGCCAGCAGTGGCCTCGGGGGAGTGGGCACAGATACGCAGTATTTT; CDR3: CASSGLGGVGTDTQYF
size: few; length: 15; V: TRBV11-2; J: TRBJ2-7; D: TRBD2; DNA: TGTGCCAGCAGCCAACTAGCGGGAGAAGTTTACGAGCAGTACTTC; CDR3: CASSQLAGEVYEQYF
size: once; length: 15; V: TRBV7-2; J: TRBJ2-5; D: .; DNA: TGTGCCAGCAGCCCGACTAGGGGACCCCAAGAGACCCAGTACTTC; CDR3: CASSPTRGPQETQYF
size: .; length: 14; V: TRBV4-1; J: TRBJ1-1; D: .; DNA: TGCGCCAGCAGCCACCCGGGGGCGGTGACTGAAGCTTTCTTT; CDR3: CASSHPGAVTEAFF
size: .; length: 17; V: TRBV4-1; J: TRBJ2-2; D: TRBD2; DNA: TGCGCCAGCAGCCAAGAGCTAGCGGGAGGGAACACCGGGGAGCTGTTTTTT; CDR3: CASSQELAGGNTGELFF
size: .; length: 12; V: TRBV5-5; J: TRBJ1-3; D: .; DNA: TGTGCCAGCAGCCGGGGCGGAAACACCATATATTTT; CDR3: CASSRGGNTIYF
size: few; length: 15; V: TRBV6-5; J: TRBJ2-2; D: TRBD2; DNA: TGTGCCAGCAGTCGCGGGACTAGCGGGACCGGGGAGCTGTTTTTT; CDR3: CASSRGTSGTGELFF
size: .; length: 13; V: TRBV19; J: TRBJ1-2; D: .; DNA: TGTGCCAGTAGTATGGCGGCTAACTATGGCTACACCTTC; CDR3: CASSMAANYGYTF
size: .; length: 13; V: TRBV7-6; J: TRBJ2-5; D: .; DNA: TGTGCCAGCAGCCTGGGACGGAAAGAGACCCAGTACTTC; CDR3: CASSLGRKETQYF
size: few; length: 13; V: TRBV28; J: TRBJ1-5; D: .; DNA: TGTGCCAGCACGTACCCTGGGGATCAGCCCCAGCATTTT; CDR3: CASTYPGDQPQHF
size: .; length: 13; V: TRBV18; J: TRBJ1-1; D: .; DNA: TGTGCCAGCTCACGGAAGGAGAACACTGAAGCTTTCTTT; CDR3: CASSRKENTEAFF
size: once; length: 14; V: TRBV5-7; J: TRBJ1-5; D: .; DNA: TGTGCCAGCCAAGTAGACACCCCAAATCAGCCCCAGCATTTT; CDR3: CASQVDTPNQPQHF
size: .; length: 16; V: TRBV24-1; J: TRBJ2-1; D: .; DNA: TGTGCCACCAGTGATTTGAGTACTAGTCCCTACAATGAGCAGTTCTTC; CDR3: CATSDLSTSPYNEQFF
size: .; length: 17; V: TRBV7-3; J: TRBJ2-3; D: TRBD2; DNA: TGTGCCAGCAGCTCACCCACTAGCGGGAGATCGTCAGATACGCAGTATTTT; CDR3: CASSSPTSGRSSDTQYF
size: few; length: 13; V: TRBV7-2; J: TRBJ2-3; D: .; DNA: TGTGCCAGCAGGCTGATGGGGTCAGATACGCAGTATTTT; CDR3: CASRLMGSDTQYF
size: .; length: 14; V: TRBV2; J: TRBJ1-2; D: TRBD1; DNA: TGTGCCAGCAGTGGACAGGGGACGTACTATGGCTACACCTTC; CDR3: CASSGQGTYYGYTF
size: .; length: 14; V: TRBV29-1; J: TRBJ2-2; D: TRBD2; DNA: TGCAGCGTTATGACTAGCGGGATGAACGGGGAGCTGTTTTTT; CDR3: CSVMTSGMNGELFF
size: .; length: 14; V: TRBV12-2; J: TRBJ2-7; D: .; DNA: TGTGCAAGTCGCTTTCTGACGAGCACCTACGAGCAGTACTTC; CDR3: CASRFLTSTYEQYF
size: .; length: 15; V: TRBV7-2; J: TRBJ1-4; D: TRBD1; DNA: TGTGCCAGCAGCAGTCCGACAGGGAAGAATGAAAAACTGTTTTTT; CDR3: CASSSPTGKNEKLFF
size: .; length: 15; V: TRBV7-8; J: TRBJ1-4; D: .; DNA: TGTGCCAGCAGCTTGACAAGGTGGGAGGGTGAAAAACTGTTTTTT; CDR3: CASSLTRWEGEKLFF
size: .; length: 15; V: TRBV19; J: TRBJ1-5; D: .; DNA: TGTGCCAGTAGCACCGGGGGCGAAGGCAATCAGCCCCAGCATTTT; CDR3: CASSTGGEGNQPQHF
size: .; length: 15; V: TRBV5-6; J: TRBJ2-7; D: .; DNA: TGTGCCAGCAGCTCGAACGGCCAGGGCTCCTACGAGCAGTACTTC; CDR3: CASSSNGQGSYEQYF